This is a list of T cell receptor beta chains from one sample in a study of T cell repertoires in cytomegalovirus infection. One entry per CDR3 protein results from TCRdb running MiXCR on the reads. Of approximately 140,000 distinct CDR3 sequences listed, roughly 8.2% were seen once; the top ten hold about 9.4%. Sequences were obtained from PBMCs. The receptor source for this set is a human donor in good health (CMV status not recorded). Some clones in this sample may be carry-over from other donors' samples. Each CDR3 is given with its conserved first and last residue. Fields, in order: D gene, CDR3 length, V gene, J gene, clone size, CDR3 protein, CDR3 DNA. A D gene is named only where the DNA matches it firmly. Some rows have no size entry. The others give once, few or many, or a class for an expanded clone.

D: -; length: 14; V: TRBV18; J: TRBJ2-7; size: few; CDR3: CASSAGRTSYEQYF; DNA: TGTGCCAGCTCGGCGGGGCGTACCTCCTACGAGCAGTACTTC
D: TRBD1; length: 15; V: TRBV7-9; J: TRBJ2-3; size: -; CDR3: CASSIYRGGTDTQYF; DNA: TGTGCCAGCAGCATCTACAGGGGTGGCACAGATACGCAGTATTTT
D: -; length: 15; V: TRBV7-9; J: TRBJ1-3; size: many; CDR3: CASSNQAEAGNTIYF; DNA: TGTGCCAGCAGCAATCAGGCAGAAGCTGGAAACACCATATATTTT
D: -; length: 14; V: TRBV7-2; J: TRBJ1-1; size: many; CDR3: CASSPPLGGTEAFF; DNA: TGTGCCAGCAGCCCCCCCCTGGGGGGCACTGAAGCTTTCTTT
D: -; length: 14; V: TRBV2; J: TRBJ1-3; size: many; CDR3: CASSLTASGNTIYF; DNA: TGTGCCAGCAGTCTTACAGCCTCTGGAAACACCATATATTTT
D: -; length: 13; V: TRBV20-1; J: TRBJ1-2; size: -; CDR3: CSAHPRIGYGYTF; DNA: TGCAGTGCGCATCCCAGGATTGGATATGGCTACACCTTC
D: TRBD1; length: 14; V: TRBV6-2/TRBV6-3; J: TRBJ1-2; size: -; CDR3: CASIRTGTNYGYTF; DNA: TGTGCCAGCATTCGGACAGGGACTAACTATGGCTACACCTTC
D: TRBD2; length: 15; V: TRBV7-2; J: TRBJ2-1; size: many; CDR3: CASSLALRGGGEQFF; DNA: TGTGCCAGCAGCTTAGCTTTGCGGGGGGGGGGTGAGCAGTTCTTC
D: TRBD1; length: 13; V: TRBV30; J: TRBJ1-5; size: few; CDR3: CAWSFTGGQPQHF; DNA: TGTGCCTGGAGTTTTACAGGGGGTCAGCCCCAGCATTTT
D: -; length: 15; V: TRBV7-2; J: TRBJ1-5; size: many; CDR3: CASSLDGAGSGPQHF; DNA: TGTGCCAGCAGCTTAGACGGGGCAGGGTCAGGGCCCCAGCATTTT
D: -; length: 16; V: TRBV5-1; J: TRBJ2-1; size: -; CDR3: CASEEGGATAPNEQFF; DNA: TGCGCCAGCGAGGAGGGGGGGGCCACCGCCCCCAATGAGCAGTTCTTC
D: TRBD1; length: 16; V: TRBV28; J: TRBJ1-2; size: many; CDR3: CASSSTGGQTNYGYTF; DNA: TGTGCCAGCAGCTCCACAGGGGGCCAGACTAACTATGGCTACACCTTC
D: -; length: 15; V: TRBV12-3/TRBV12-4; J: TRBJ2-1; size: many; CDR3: CASSPSRGGRNEQFF; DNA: TGTGCCAGCAGCCCCTCGAGGGGGGGCCGAAATGAGCAGTTCTTC
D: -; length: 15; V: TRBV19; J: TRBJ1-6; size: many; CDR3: CASSVQSSYNSPLHF; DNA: TGTGCCAGCTCTGTCCAGAGCTCCTATAATTCACCCCTCCACTTT
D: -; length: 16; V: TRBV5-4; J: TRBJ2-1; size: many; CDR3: CASSPIMVNRGGEQFF; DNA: TGTGCCAGCAGCCCTATAATGGTCAATCGGGGAGGTGAGCAGTTCTTC
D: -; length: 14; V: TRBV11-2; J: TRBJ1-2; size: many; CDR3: CASGKDPSDYGYTF; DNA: TGTGCCAGCGGCAAAGACCCCTCCGACTATGGCTACACCTTC
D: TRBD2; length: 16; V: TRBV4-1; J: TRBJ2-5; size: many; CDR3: CASSFGDGGAGETQYF; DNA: TGCGCCAGCAGCTTCGGCGACGGGGGGGCCGGGGAGACCCAGTACTTC
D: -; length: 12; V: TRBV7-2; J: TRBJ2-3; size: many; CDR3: CASSFRADTQYF; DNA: TGTGCCAGCAGCTTTAGGGCAGATACGCAGTATTTT